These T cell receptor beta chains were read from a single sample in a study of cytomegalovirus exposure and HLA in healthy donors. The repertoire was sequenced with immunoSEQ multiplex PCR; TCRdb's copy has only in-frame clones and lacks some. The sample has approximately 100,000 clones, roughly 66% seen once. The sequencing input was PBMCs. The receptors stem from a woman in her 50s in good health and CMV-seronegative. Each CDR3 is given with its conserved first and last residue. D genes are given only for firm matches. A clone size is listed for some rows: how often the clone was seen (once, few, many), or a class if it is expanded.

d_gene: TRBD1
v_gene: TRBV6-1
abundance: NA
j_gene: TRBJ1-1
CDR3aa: CASKNPGQKNTEAFF
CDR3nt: TGCGCCAGCAAAAATCCGGGACAGAAGAACACTGAAGCTTTCTTT

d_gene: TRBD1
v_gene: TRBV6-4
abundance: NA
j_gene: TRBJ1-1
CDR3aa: CASSIGQEPFNTEAFF
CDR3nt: TGTGCCAGCAGTATTGGACAGGAGCCCTTTAACACTGAAGCTTTCTTT

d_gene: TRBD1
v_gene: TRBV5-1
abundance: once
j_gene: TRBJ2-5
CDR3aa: CASSPQGAPQETQYF
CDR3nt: TGCGCCAGCAGCCCCCAGGGGGCCCCACAAGAGACCCAGTACTTC

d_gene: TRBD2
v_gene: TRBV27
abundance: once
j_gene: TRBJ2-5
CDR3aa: CASSRRGLAGATQETQYF
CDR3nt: TGTGCCAGCAGCAGAAGGGGACTAGCGGGTGCGACCCAAGAGACCCAGTACTTC

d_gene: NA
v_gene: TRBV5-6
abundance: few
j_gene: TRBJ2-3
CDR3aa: CASSQIVAGGLADTQYF
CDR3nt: TGTGCCAGCAGCCAGATCGTGGCAGGAGGTTTGGCAGATACGCAGTATTTT

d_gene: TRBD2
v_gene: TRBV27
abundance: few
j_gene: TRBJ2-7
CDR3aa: CASSSALAGYDEQYF
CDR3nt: TGTGCCAGCAGTTCTGCACTAGCGGGATACGACGAGCAGTACTTC

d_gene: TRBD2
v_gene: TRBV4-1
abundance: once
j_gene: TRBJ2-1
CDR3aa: CASSQGSSGGGYNEQFF
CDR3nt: TGCGCCAGCAGCCAAGGGTCTAGCGGGGGGGGGTACAATGAGCAGTTCTTC

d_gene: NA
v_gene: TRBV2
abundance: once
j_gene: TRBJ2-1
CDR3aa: CASSEGANEQFF
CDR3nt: TGTGCCAGCAGTGAGGGGGCAAATGAGCAGTTCTTC

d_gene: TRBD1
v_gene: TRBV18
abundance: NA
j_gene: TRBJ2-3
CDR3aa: CASSLRDRGTDTQYF
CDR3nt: TGTGCCAGCTCACTACGGGACAGGGGAACAGATACGCAGTATTTT

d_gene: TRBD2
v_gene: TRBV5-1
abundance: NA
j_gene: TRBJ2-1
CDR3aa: CASSLTSGGYNEQFF
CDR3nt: TGCGCCAGCAGCTTGACTAGCGGGGGCTACAATGAGCAGTTCTTC

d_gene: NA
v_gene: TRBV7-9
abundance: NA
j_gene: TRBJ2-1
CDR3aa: CASSRAGPTGNEQFF
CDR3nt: TGTGCCAGCAGCCGCGCAGGGCCAACGGGTAATGAGCAGTTCTTC

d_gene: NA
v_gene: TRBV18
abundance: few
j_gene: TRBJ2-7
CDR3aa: CASSPPNSIYEQYF
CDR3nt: TGTGCCAGCTCACCACCCAACAGTATTTACGAGCAGTACTTC

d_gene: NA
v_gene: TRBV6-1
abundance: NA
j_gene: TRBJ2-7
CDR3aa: CATSRDLVTYEQYF
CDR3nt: TGTGCCACTTCCCGGGACTTGGTTACCTACGAGCAGTACTTC

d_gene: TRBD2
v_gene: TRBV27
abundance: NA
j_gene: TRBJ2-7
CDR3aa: CASSFPSGGHEQYF
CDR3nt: TGTGCCAGCAGTTTCCCCAGCGGGGGCCACGAGCAGTACTTC

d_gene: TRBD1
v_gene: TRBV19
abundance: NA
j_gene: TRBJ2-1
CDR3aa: CASNPGQYNEQFF
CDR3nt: TGTGCCAGTAATCCGGGACAGTACAATGAGCAGTTCTTC

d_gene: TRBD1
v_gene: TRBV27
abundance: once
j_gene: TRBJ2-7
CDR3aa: CASSWDSISYEQYF
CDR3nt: TGTGCCAGCAGTTGGGACAGCATCTCCTACGAGCAGTACTTC

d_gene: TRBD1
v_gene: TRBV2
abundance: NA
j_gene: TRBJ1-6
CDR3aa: CASAEQGLNSPLHF
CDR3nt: TGTGCCAGCGCCGAACAGGGGCTTAATTCACCCCTCCACTTT

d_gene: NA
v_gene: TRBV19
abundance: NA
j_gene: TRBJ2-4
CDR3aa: CASSIEGDIQYF
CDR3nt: TGTGCCAGTAGTATCGAGGGAGACATTCAGTACTTC

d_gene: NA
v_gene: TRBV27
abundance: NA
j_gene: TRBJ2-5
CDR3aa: CASSPLLRETQYF
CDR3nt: TGTGCCAGCAGTCCCCTTCTACGGGAGACCCAGTACTTC

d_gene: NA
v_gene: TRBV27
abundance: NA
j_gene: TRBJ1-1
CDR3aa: CASSLSPGSSEAFF
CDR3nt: TGTGCCAGCAGTTTATCTCCCGGGTCGTCTGAAGCTTTCTTT

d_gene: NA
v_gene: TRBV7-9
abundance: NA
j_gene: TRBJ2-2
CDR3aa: CASSLRDPGELFF
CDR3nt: TGTGCCAGCAGCCTCAGGGATCCCGGGGAGCTGTTTTTT

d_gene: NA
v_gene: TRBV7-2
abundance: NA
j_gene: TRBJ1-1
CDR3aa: CASSSESGPGHINTEAFF
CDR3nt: TGTGCCAGCAGCTCTGAGTCAGGTCCGGGACATATTAACACTGAAGCTTTCTTT

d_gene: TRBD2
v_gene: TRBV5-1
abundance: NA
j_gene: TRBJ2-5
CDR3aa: CASSSPSGGQETQYF
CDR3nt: TGCGCCAGCAGCTCTCCTAGCGGGGGGCAAGAGACCCAGTACTTC

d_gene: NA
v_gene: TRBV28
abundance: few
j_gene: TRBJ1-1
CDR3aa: CATRTGRPTEAFF
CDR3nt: TGTGCCACCCGAACAGGGCGTCCAACTGAAGCTTTCTTT

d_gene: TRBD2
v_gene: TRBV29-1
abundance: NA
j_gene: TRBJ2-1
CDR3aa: CSVEDPTSGEYNEQFF
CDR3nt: TGCAGCGTTGAAGACCCGACTAGCGGTGAATACAATGAGCAGTTCTTC

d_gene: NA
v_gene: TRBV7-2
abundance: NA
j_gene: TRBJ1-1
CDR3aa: CASRPLLGYTEAFF
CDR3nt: TGTGCCAGCAGACCCCTGCTAGGTTACACTGAAGCTTTCTTT

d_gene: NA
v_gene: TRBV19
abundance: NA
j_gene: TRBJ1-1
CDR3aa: CASIGFTEAFF
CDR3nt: TGTGCCAGTATTGGCTTCACTGAAGCTTTCTTT

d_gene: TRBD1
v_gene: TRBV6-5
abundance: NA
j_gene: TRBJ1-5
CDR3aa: CASRTGAGQPQHF
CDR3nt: TGTGCCAGCAGGACAGGGGCCGGACAGCCCCAGCATTTT

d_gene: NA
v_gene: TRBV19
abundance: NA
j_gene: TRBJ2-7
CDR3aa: CASSIGQFTEQYF
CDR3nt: TGTGCCAGTAGTATCGGACAGTTTACCGAGCAGTACTTC

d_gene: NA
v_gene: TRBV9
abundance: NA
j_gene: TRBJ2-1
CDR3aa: CASSVDGLGVGGYNEQFF
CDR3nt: TGTGCCAGCAGCGTAGACGGTTTAGGGGTAGGAGGGTACAATGAGCAGTTCTTC

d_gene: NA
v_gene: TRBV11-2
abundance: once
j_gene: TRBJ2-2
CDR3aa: CASSLRSGFGELFF
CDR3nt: TGTGCCAGCAGCTTAAGGTCGGGGTTCGGGGAGCTGTTTTTT

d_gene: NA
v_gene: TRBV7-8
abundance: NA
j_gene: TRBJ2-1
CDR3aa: CASSSLGYFNEQFF
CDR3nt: TGTGCCAGCAGCTCCCTCGGGTACTTCAATGAGCAGTTCTTC

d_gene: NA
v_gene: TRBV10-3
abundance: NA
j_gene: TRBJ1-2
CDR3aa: CAISVKGDYGYTF
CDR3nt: TGTGCCATCAGTGTGAAAGGGGACTATGGCTACACCTTC

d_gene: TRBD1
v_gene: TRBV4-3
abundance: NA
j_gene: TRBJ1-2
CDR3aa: CASSQEGPGGGYTF
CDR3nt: TGCGCCAGCAGCCAAGAAGGGCCAGGGGGCGGGTACACCTTC

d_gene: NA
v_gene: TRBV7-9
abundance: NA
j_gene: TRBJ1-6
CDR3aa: CASSFPGNSPLHF
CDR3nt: TGTGCCAGCAGCTTCCCGGGAAATTCACCCCTCCACTTT

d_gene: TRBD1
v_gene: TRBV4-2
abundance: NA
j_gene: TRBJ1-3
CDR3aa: CASSQEDRGGNTIYF
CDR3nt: TGTGCCAGCAGCCAAGAGGACAGGGGTGGAAACACCATATATTTT

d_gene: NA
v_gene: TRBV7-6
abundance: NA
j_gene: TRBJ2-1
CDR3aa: CASSLEPGTHFDNEQFF
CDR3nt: TGTGCCAGCAGCTTAGAACCGGGAACCCATTTCGACAATGAGCAGTTCTTC

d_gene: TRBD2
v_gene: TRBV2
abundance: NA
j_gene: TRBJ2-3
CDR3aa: CASRGTSELRSTDTQYF
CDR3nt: TGTGCCAGCAGGGGGACTAGCGAGCTCCGTAGCACAGATACGCAGTATTTT

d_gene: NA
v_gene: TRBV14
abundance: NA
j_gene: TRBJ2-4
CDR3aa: CASSQGDRRLLQNIQYF
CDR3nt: TGTGCCAGCAGCCAAGGAGATCGAAGACTTCTTCAAAACATTCAGTACTTC